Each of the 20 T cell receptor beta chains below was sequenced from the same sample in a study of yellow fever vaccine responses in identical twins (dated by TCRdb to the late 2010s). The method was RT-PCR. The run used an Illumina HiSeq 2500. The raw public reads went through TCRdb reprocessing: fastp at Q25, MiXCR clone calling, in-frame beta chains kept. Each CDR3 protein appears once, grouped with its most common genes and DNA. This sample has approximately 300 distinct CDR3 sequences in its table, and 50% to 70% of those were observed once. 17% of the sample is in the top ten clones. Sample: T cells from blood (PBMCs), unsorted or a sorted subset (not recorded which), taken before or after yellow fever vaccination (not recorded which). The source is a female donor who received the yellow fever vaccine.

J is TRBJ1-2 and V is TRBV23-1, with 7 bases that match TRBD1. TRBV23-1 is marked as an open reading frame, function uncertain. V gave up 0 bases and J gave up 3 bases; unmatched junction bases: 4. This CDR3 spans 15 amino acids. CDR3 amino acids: CASSQSGTGDYGYTF. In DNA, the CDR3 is TGCGCCAGCAGTCAATCGGGTACAGGGGACTATGGCTACACCTTC.

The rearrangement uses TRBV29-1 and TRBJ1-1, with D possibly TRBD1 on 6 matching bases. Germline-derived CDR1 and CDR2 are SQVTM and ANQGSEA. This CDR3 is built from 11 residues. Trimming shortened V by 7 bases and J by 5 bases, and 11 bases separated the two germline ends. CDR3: CSGVRGTEAFF. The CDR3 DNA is TGCAGCGGTGTGAGGGGGACTGAAGCTTTCTTT.

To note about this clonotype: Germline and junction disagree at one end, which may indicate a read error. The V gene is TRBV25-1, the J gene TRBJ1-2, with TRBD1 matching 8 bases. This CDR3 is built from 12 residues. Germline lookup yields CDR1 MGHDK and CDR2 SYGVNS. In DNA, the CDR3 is TGTGCCAGCACCCGAGGGCCGGGACAGGTTTCCTTC. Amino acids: CASTRGPGQVSF.

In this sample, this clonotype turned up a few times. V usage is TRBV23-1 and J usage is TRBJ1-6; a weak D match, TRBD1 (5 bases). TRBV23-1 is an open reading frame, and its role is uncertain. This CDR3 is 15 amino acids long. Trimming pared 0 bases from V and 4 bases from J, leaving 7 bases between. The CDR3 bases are TGCGCCAGCAGTCAATCGGGGCTGTATAATTCACCCCTCCACTTT. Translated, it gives CASSQSGLYNSPLHF.

The CDR3 loop reads CASTPGQGALVGYTF. CDR3 nucleotides: TGTGCCAGCACCCCGGGACAGGGGGCTTTGGTTGGCTACACCTTC. The gene calls are TRBV7-8 and TRBJ1-2, with 12 bases that match TRBD1. V shed 7 bases, J shed 7 bases, and the junction held 10 bases outside the gene matches. The CDR3 covers 15 residues. Germline CDR1 SGHVS, CDR2 FQNEAQ.

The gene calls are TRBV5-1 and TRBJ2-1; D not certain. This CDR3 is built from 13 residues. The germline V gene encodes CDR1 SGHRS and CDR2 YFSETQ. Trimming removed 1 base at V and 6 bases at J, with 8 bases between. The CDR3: CASSLRPFNEQFF. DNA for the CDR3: TGCGCCAGCAGCTTGAGGCCCTTCAATGAGCAGTTCTTC.

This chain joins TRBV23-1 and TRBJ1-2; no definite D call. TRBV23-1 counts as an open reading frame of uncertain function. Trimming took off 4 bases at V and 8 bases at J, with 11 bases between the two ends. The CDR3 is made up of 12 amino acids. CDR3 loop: CASSPSLEGYTF. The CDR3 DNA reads TGCGCCAGCAGTCCCTCACTCGAGGGCTACACCTTC.

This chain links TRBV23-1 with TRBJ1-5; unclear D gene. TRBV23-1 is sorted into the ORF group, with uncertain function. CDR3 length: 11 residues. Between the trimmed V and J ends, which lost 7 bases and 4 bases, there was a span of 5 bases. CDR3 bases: TGCGCCAGCATTAGGAATCAGCCCCAGCATTTT. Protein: CASIRNQPQHF.

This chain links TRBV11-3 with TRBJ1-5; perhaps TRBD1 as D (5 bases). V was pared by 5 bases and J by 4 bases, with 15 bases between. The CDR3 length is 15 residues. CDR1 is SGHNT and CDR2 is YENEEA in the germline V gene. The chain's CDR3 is CASSPSGTGNQPQHF. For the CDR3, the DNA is TGTGCCAGCAGCCCGAGTGGGACGGGGAATCAGCCCCAGCATTTT.

CDR3 amino acids: CASSLTGAGELFF. DNA of the CDR3: TGTGCCAGCAGCTTAACAGGGGCCGGGGAGCTGTTTTTT. The J gene is TRBJ2-2, the V gene TRBV7-3; a possible D gene is TRBD1 (5 bases). The CDR3 has 13 residues. V was trimmed by 0 bases and J by 6 bases, leaving 5 bases between them. The germline V gene encodes CDR1 SGHTA and CDR2 FQGTGA.

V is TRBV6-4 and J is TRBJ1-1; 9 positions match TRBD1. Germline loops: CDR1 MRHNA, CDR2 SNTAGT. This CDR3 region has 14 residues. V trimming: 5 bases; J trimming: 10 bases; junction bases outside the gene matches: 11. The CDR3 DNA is TGTGCCAGCAGTAACTTCTACAGGGGGCGTTTAGCTTTCTTT. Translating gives CASSNFYRGRLAFF.

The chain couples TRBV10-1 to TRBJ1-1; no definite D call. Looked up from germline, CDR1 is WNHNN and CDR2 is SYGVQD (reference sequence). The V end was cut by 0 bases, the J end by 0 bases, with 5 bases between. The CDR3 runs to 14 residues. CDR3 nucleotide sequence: TGCGCCAGCAGTGAGTCGCGGTTGAACACTGAAGCTTTCTTT. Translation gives CASSESRLNTEAFF.

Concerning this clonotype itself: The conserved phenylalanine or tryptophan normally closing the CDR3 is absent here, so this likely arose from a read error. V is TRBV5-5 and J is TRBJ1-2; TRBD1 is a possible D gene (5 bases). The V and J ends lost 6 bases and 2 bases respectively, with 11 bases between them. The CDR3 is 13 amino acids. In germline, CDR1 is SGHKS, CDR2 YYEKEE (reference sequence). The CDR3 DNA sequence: TGTGCCAGCACCGGGACTCGGAACTATGGCTACACCTAC. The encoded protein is CASTGTRNYGYTY.

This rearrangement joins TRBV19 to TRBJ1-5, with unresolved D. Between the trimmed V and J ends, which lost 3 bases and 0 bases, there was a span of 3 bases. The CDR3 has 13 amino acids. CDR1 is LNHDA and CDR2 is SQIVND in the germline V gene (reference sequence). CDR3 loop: CASSISSNQPQHF. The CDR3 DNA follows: TGTGCCAGTAGTATCAGTAGCAATCAGCCCCAGCATTTT.

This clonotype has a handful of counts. In nucleotides, the CDR3 is TGTGCCTGGAGTGCCCAAGGACGGCTGCGTAATGAAAAACTGTTTTTT. It is translated as CAWSAQGRLRNEKLFF. This chain connects TRBV30 to TRBJ1-4; no definite D call. Trimming cost V 1 base and J 4 bases, with 16 bases left between them. Germline CDR1 and CDR2: GTSNPN and SVGIG (reference sequence). This CDR3 has 16 residues. Full variable domain (remainder filled in from reference TRBV30 and TRBJ1-4): SQTIHQWPATLVQPVGSPLSLECTVEGTSNPNLYWYRQAAGRGLQLLFYSVGIGQISSEVPQNLSASRPQDRQFILSSKKLLLSDSGFYLCAWSAQGRLRNEKLFFGSGTQLSVL.

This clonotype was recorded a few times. The CDR3 here is CASSQSPGRGNSPLHF. CDR3 sequence (DNA): TGCGCCAGCAGTCAATCGCCGGGGAGGGGTAATTCACCCCTCCACTTT. The V gene is TRBV23-1, the J gene TRBJ1-6; D is perhaps TRBD1 (5 bases). TRBV23-1 is annotated as an ORF whose role is uncertain. The V end lost 0 bases, the J end lost 6 bases, and 12 bases lay between the germline ends. The CDR3 contains 16 residues.

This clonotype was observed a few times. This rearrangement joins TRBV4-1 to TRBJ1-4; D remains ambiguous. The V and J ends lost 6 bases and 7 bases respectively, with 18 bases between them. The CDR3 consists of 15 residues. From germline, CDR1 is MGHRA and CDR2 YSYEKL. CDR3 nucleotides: TGCGCCAGCAGACTCCGCCCCGGAGGTGGTGAAAAACTGTTTTTT. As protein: CASRLRPGGGEKLFF.

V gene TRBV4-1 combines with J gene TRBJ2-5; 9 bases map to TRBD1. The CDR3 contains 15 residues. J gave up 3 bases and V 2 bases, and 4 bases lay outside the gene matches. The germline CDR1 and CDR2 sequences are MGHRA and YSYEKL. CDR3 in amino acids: CASSQPGQGKETQYF. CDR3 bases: TGCGCCAGCAGCCAACCGGGACAGGGAAAAGAGACCCAGTACTTC.

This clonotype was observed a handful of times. The CDR3 DNA reads TGCGCCAGCAGTCAAGAGCATCGGGGGCCCTACACTGAAGCTTTCTTT. As protein: CASSQEHRGPYTEAFF. The chain couples TRBV23-1 to TRBJ1-1; D might be TRBD1 (6 bases). TRBV23-1 is known as an ORF, though its function is uncertain. CDR3 size: 16 residues. The ends were cut back, 2 bases at V and 3 bases at J, with 16 bases in the middle.

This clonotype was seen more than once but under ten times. The CDR3 protein is CASRIQGSDGYTF. The CDR3 DNA reads as TGCGCCAGCAGAATTCAGGGGTCGGATGGCTACACCTTC. The V gene is TRBV23-1, the J gene TRBJ1-2; tentative D call: TRBD1 (6 bases). TRBV23-1 is designated an ORF whose function remains uncertain. The CDR3 has 13 amino acids. V lost 6 bases, J lost 6 bases, and 14 bases lay in between.